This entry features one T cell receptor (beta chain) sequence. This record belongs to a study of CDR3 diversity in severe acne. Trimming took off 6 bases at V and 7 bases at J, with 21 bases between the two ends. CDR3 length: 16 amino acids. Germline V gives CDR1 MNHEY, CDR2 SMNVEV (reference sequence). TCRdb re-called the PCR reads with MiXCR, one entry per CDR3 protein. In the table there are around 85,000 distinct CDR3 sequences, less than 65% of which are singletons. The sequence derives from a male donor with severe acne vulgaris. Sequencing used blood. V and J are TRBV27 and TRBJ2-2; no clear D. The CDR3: CASRSPTRSRHGELFF. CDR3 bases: TGTGCCAGCAGATCGCCGACTCGGAGCCGACACGGGGAGCTGTTTTTT.